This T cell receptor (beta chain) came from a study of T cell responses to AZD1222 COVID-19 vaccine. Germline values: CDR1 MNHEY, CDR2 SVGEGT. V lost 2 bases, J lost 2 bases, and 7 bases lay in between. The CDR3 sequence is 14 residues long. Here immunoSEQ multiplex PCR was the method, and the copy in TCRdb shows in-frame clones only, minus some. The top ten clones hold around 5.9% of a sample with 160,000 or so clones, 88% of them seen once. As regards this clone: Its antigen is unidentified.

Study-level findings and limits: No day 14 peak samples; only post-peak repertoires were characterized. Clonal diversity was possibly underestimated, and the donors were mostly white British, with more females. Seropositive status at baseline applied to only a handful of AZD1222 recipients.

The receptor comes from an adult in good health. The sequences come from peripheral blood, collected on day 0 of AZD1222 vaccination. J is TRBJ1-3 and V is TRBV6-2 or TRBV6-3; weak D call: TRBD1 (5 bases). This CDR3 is CASSYRGAGNTIYF. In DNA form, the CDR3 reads TGTGCCAGCAGTTACCGGGGGGCTGGAAACACCATATATTTT.